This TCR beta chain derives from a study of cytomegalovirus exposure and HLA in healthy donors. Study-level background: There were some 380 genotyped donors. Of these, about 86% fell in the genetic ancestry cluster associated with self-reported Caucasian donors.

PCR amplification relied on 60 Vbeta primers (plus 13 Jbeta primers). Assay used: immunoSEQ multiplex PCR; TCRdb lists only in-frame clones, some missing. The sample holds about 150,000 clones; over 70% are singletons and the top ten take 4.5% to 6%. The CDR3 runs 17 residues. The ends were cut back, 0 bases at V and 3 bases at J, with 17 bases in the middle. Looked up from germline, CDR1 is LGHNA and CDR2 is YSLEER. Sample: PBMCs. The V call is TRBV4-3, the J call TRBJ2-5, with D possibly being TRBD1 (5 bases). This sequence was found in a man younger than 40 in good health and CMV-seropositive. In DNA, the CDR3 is TGCGCCAGCAGCCAAGATCCTTACGCCGAAGGGGAAGAGACCCAGTACTTC. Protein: CASSQDPYAEGEETQYF.